This T cell receptor (beta chain) comes out of a study of cytomegalovirus exposure and HLA in healthy donors. This clone occurred a few times. Its cognate antigen is unknown. The PCR ran on 60 Vbeta and 13 Jbeta primers. Produced via immunoSEQ multiplex PCR; TCRdb's table is partial and in-frame only. Counted here are around 110,000 clones, 8% to 10% occurring once; the ten biggest clones make up less than 4%. Notes on the study in general: Most likely, a cluster of highly shared sequence variants arose as a sequencing artifact. It was reported in a later analysis that an Asian-associated ancestry cluster showed fewer N-insertions than the approximately 670-donor mean. Information on immune exposure was restricted to one variable (CMV serostatus).

This CDR3 has 16 amino acids. Trimming cost V 5 bases and J 5 bases; bases outside gene matches: 10. Germline V gene lookup returns CDR1 LNHDA and CDR2 SQIVND (reference sequence). The donors comprised healthy bone marrow donors. Sequencing used PBMCs. This sequence was found in a man aged 25-45 years in good health and CMV-seronegative. The chain recombines TRBV19 with TRBJ2-5, with 11 nucleotides matching TRBD2. This CDR3 reads CASSHYSGGAAETQYF. For the CDR3, the DNA is TGTGCCAGTAGTCACTATAGCGGGGGGGCGGCGGAGACCCAGTACTTC.